This TCR beta chain was obtained from a study of radiation and T cells in renal cell carcinoma. Study-wide results and limits: No pretreatment tumor biopsies were available for baseline clonotypes. Top tumor clonotypes rose in blood 2 weeks post-radiation, then contracted.

Comment on this clone: What it recognizes is unknown.

Some clones are missing from TCRdb's copy, which holds only in-frame ones; the method was immunoSEQ multiplex PCR. The sample contains roughly 64,000 clones, about three quarters of which appear only once. The time point: blood 4 weeks post-SBRT, at nephrectomy. The treatment here: 15 Gy SBRT to primary tumor, nephrectomy 4 weeks later. Nephrectomy followed 15 Gy stereotactic body radiation by 4 weeks. The germline gives CDR1 SGHTA, CDR2 FQGNSA. The CDR3 runs to 15 residues. Deletions cut 2 bases from V and 4 bases from J, with 11 bases between. The TCR originated in a man aged 55-75 years with renal cell carcinoma. Material: blood, obtained from a patient whose treatment included radiotherapy and nephrectomy. The rearrangement links TRBV7-2 to TRBJ2-2; TRBD2 might be the D (5 bases). The CDR3 nucleotides read TGTGCCAGCAGCTTATTTCCGGGGAGCACCGGGGAGCTGTTTTTT. It yields the protein CASSLFPGSTGELFF.